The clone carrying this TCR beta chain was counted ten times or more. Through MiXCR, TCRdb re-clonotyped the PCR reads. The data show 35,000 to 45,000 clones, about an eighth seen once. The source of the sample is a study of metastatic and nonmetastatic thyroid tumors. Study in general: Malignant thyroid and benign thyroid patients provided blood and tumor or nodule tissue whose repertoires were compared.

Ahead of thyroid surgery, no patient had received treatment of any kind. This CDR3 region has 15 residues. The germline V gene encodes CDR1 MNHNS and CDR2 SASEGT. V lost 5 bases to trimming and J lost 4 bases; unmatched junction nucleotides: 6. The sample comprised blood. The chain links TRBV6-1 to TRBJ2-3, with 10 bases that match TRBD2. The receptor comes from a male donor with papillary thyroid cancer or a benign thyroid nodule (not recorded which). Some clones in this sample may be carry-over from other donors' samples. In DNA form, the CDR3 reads TGTGCCAGCAGTAGGCTAGCGGGAGAGGCAGATACGCAGTATTTT. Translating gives CASSRLAGEADTQYF.